This TCR beta chain was sequenced for a study of cytotoxic CD8 clonotypes in ibrutinib-treated CLL (dated by TCRdb to the early 2020s). Notes on the research overall: In this cohort, 15 or so patients were treatment-naive and more than 9 were relapsed/refractory, while 17 to 18 had unmutated IGHV. Response samples were taken after a median of approximately eleven months on treatment, ranging from roughly 6 to 36 months. Partial responses were observed in about 24 patients and complete responses in 2; after a median follow-up of about 69 months, remission was maintained in 14 patients and progression was observed in some 12. On average, each sample had roughly 250,000 productive templates and roughly 95,000 productive rearrangements. Every sample from remission and from progressive disease was obtained while the patients were still on ibrutinib. Longitudinal samples were obtainable from about 30% of the roughly 90 participants in the trial. Cryopreserved peripheral blood mononuclear cells were obtained before treatment, at response, and at either sustained remission or disease progression.

The goal of deep resolution MiSeq sequencing was a depth between 1 in 1 million and 1 in 200,000 T cells, and coverage averaged 10x per clonotype. The immunoSEQ hsTCRB Kit was used to generate the TCR beta libraries. The paper's data handling went like this. The data were analyzed with ImmunoSEQ Analyzer and ImmunoSEQ Data Assistant, and V, D and J gene assignments followed IMGT definitions. Clonality was computed as one minus normalized Shannon entropy of productive rearrangement frequencies, ranging from 0 to 1. Only overrepresented clonotypes making up at least 0.05% of the repertoire of each patient were included in the public clonotype analysis. More than ten repertoires from age-matched healthy donors, obtained from immuneACCESS, served as clonality controls. Entries here come from immuneACCESS through TCRdb and include only in-frame sequences with V and J called. Some clones fail to appear in such tables; in the studies checked, an unresolved V gene covers under half of the shortfall, and the cause of the remainder is unknown. From that table come the V and J calls and clone size; the DNA was used to work out D and trimming. Counted in this sample were 60,000 to 95,000 clones; approximately 87% of them appeared once. The ten biggest clones cover roughly 35% of the sample.

Remarks on this clone: Its binding antigen is unknown. Per-base quality was not reported, and no clone a single base away is much larger than it.

The junction carries 12 bases between V and J, which are trimmed by 0 bases and 3 bases respectively. The cysteine opens and the phenylalanine closes a CDR3 of 15 amino acids. The CDR3 DNA has 45 bases and is translated from base 1. From the germline V gene (reference sequence), CDR1 is MNHNY and CDR2 is SVGAGI. Read against the paper, the sample's time point label means: around 25 months on ibrutinib. Roughly 1.9 micrograms of genomic DNA were extracted from cryopreserved PBMCs for TCR beta library preparation. Longitudinal blood samples from CLL patients on ibrutinib monotherapy underwent high-throughput TCR beta sequencing. The patients took part in an open-label, single-center phase 2 trial of ibrutinib monotherapy. Overall study results and their limits: At ibrutinib response clonality went up, during sustained remission it held steady, and at progression it dropped back toward baseline. Baseline clonality exceeded that of age-matched healthy donors and correlated strongly with circulating CD8+ T-cell counts. Public clonotypes were rare and either shrank or stayed stable during treatment, and the rise in clonality at ibrutinib response reflected expansion of private clonotypes. Sampling times were not matched between patients in sustained remission and patients whose disease was progressing, and lymph node repertoires were not examined.

This chain joins TRBV6-6 to TRBJ2-7; TRBD2 could be the D gene, as 6 bases match. This material consisted of PBMCs, taken after 24 months of ibrutinib treatment. This clonotype was obtained from a human donor with chronic lymphocytic leukemia. The DNA is TGTGCCAGCAGTTACTCCCTAGCGACCAGCTACGAGCAGTACTTC. This encodes CASSYSLATSYEQYF.